The 16 T cell receptor beta chains listed next were all sequenced from one sample in a study of long-term antiretroviral therapy in people with HIV (dated 2022 in TCRdb). Sequencing of the TRB variable region was done with the immunoSEQ hsTCRB v3.0 assay at survey level resolution. TCRdb carries this immuneACCESS record with in-frame sequences only. Its versions omit some clonotypes, under half of them owing to an unresolved V gene in the studies checked, with the rest unexplained. The sample yields around 23,000 clones; under 85% were counted once. More than 15% of the sample comes from the top ten. Source: unsorted PBMCs, taken 0.5 years before starting antiretroviral therapy. These receptor sequences come from a man in his forties with HIV.

The genes are TRBV28 and TRBJ1-1; 8 positions agree with TRBD1. The CDR3 covers 14 residues. Germline V CDR1 and CDR2: MDHEN, SYDVKM. J was trimmed by 5 bases and V by 5 bases; bases with no gene match: 7. The CDR3 nucleotides are TGTGCCAGCAGTGGGTGGACAGGGAGGACTGAAGCTTTCTTT. It specifies CASSGWTGRTEAFF.

This chain connects TRBV30 to TRBJ2-5; D is possibly TRBD1 or TRBD2 (6 bases each). Germline loops: CDR1 GTSNPN, CDR2 SVGIG (reference sequence). V dropped 2 bases and J dropped 5 bases, with 15 bases sitting between them. The CDR3 is 14 residues long. The CDR3 sequence is CAWSQARGRETQYF. In DNA, the CDR3 is TGTGCCTGGAGTCAAGCCCGGGGGCGGGAGACCCAGTACTTC.

The table lists this clone with a count of one. V usage is TRBV2 and J usage is TRBJ2-5, with D perhaps assigned TRBD1 or TRBD2 (6 bases each). The V and J ends lost 6 bases and 5 bases respectively, with 16 bases between them. The CDR3 is 14 residues long. Germline values: CDR1 SNHLY, CDR2 FYNNEI. The CDR3 spells CASRTPGARETQYF. The CDR3 coding sequence is TGTGCCAGCAGGACCCCGGGGGCGCGGGAGACCCAGTACTTC.

The J gene is TRBJ1-1, the V gene TRBV7-2, with 9 bases that match TRBD1. CDR3 length equals 16 residues. Germline V gene data show CDR1 as SGHTA and CDR2 as FQGNSA. After removal of 2 bases from V and 5 bases from J, the junction contained 9 bases not matched to a gene. CDR3 in amino acids: CASSLPGQGKGTEAFF. CDR3 DNA: TGTGCCAGCAGCTTACCGGGACAGGGAAAGGGAACTGAAGCTTTCTTT.

This clone has only one observation. V is TRBV5-1 and J is TRBJ2-7; a possible D gene is TRBD2 (6 bases). The CDR3 is made up of 16 amino acids. In germline, CDR1 is SGHRS, CDR2 YFSETQ. V shed 4 bases and J shed 3 bases, with 20 bases lying between them. The CDR3 DNA reads TGCGCCAGCAGCCTGGAGTCTGGGCGGGGCAACTACGAGCAGTACTTC. This gives the protein CASSLESGRGNYEQYF.

V is TRBV5-4 and J is TRBJ2-2, with D possibly being TRBD1 (6 bases). CDR1 and CDR2 from the germline V gene are SGHNT and YYREEE (reference sequence). The CDR3 length is 16 residues. With 0 bases removed from V and 2 bases from J, the gap between germline ends came to 11 bases. DNA of the CDR3: TGTGCCAGCAGCTTGGGCGACAGGTTTAACACCGGGGAGCTGTTTTTT. It encodes CASSLGDRFNTGELFF. Full variable domain (rest looked up from reference TRBV5-4 and TRBJ2-2): ETGVTQSPTHLIKTRGQQVTLRCSSQSGHNTVSWYQQALGQGPQFIFQYYREEENGRGNFPPRFSGLQFPNYSSELNVNALELDDSALYLCASSLGDRFNTGELFFGEGSRLTVL.

The CDR3, as DNA: TGTGCCAGCTCAGTATTCAGCCCGAAGGGTGAAAAACTGTTTTTT. It is translated as CASSVFSPKGEKLFF. V usage is TRBV18 and J usage is TRBJ1-4; D not certain. Germline V gene data show CDR1 as KGHSH and CDR2 as LQKENI. The CDR3 consists of 15 residues. The V gene lost 5 bases and the J gene lost 7 bases, with 17 bases spanning the gap.

The J gene is TRBJ2-1, the V gene TRBV6-1; no definite D call. Trimming cost V 4 bases and J 6 bases, with 10 bases left between them. CDR1 and CDR2 (germline): MNHNS, SASEGT. This CDR3 comprises 13 residues. The CDR3 protein is CASSVKQSNEQFF. CDR3 nucleotide sequence: TGTGCCAGCAGTGTCAAACAGAGCAATGAGCAGTTCTTC.

The chain recombines TRBV5-1 with TRBJ1-1, with D possibly TRBD1 on 6 matching bases. Germline V lookup: CDR1 SGHRS, CDR2 YFSETQ. Trimming removed 0 bases at V and 0 bases at J, with 12 bases between. The CDR3 runs to 16 residues. CDR3 protein: CASSLGHRDLNTEAFF. The CDR3 coding sequence is TGCGCCAGCAGCTTGGGCCACAGGGACCTGAACACTGAAGCTTTCTTT.

The V gene is TRBV5-6, the J gene TRBJ1-2; the D gene is possibly TRBD1 (6 bases). V was pared by 0 bases and J by 3 bases, with 9 bases between. This CDR3 spans 14 amino acids. From germline, CDR1 is SGHDT and CDR2 YYEEEE. The DNA for the CDR3 is TGTGCCAGCAGCTTGGGAGGGGGAGACTATGGCTACACCTTC. Protein: CASSLGGGDYGYTF.

This clone was detected once. The chain has TRBV7-9 and TRBJ2-3, with D hard to call. The germline V gene encodes CDR1 SEHNR and CDR2 FQNEAQ (reference sequence). CDR3 length equals 15 residues. Trimming pared 1 base from V and 5 bases from J, leaving 13 bases between. Here the CDR3 reads CASSLGVASLDTQYF. CDR3 nucleotides: TGTGCCAGCAGCTTAGGGGTGGCGTCGTTAGATACGCAGTATTTT.

This chain connects TRBV6-5 to TRBJ2-3; D is unresolved. This CDR3 region has 13 residues. Looked up from germline, CDR1 is MNHEY and CDR2 is SVGAGI. The V and J ends lost 5 bases and 9 bases respectively, with 15 bases between them. CDR3 nucleotide sequence: TGTGCCAGCAGTCCGCGCTCTCACCCAACGCAGTATTTT. Its translation is CASSPRSHPTQYF.

This clone was seen a single time. This chain links TRBV6-5 with TRBJ1-1; D is uncertain. The CDR3 has 14 amino acids. Germline values: CDR1 MNHEY, CDR2 SVGAGI. The germline V and J ends were trimmed by 6 bases and 4 bases, with 15 bases remaining between them. The CDR3 DNA reads as TGTGCCAGCAGCCCTAGGGATCTCGTCACTGAAGCTTTCTTT. As protein: CASSPRDLVTEAFF.

This chain uses TRBV2 with TRBJ2-7; 9 bases line up with TRBD1. CDR3 length: 13 residues. V lost 4 bases to trimming and J lost 4 bases; unmatched junction nucleotides: 2. Germline loops: CDR1 SNHLY, CDR2 FYNNEI. The CDR3 is CASSGDREYEQYF. The CDR3, as DNA: TGTGCCAGCAGTGGGGACAGGGAATACGAGCAGTACTTC. The whole variable domain, remainder taken from reference TRBV2 and TRBJ2-7, is EPEVTQTPSHQVTQMGQEVILRCVPISNHLYFYWYRQILGQKVEFLVSFYNNEISEKSEIFDDQFSVERPDGSNFTLKIRSTKLEDSAMYFCASSGDREYEQYFGPGTRLTVT.

The rearrangement uses TRBV7-2 and TRBJ2-7; 9 bases map to TRBD1. The CDR3 is 16 amino acids. V shed 0 bases, J shed 4 bases, and the junction held 7 bases outside the gene matches. CDR1 is SGHTA and CDR2 is FQGNSA in the germline V gene. The CDR3 sequence: CASSLAGGTGTYEQYF. CDR3 nucleotides: TGTGCCAGCAGCTTAGCGGGTGGGACAGGGACTTACGAGCAGTACTTC.

This chain links TRBV7-9 with TRBJ2-1; 8 bases agree with TRBD1. The CDR3 totals 14 residues. The V gene end was trimmed by 8 bases and the J gene end by 5 bases; junction bases not matched to a gene: 8. The germline V gene encodes CDR1 SEHNR and CDR2 FQNEAQ (reference sequence). In DNA, the CDR3 is TGTGCCAGCGCGGACAGGGTAGGGGACAATGAGCAGTTCTTC. It translates to CASADRVGDNEQFF.